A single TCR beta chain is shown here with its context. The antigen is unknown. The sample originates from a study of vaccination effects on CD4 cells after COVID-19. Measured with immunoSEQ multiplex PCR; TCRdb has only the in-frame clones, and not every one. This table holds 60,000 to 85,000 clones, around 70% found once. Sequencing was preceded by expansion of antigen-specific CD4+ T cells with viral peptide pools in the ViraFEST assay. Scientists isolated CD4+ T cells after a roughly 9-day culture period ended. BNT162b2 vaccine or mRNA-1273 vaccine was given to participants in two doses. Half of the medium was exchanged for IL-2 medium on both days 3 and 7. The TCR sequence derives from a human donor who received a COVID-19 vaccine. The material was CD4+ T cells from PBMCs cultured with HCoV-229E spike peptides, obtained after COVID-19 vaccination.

DNA of the CDR3: TGTGCCAGCAGCGTAGGCTTAGATACGCAGTATTTT. This encodes CASSVGLDTQYF. The chain couples TRBV9 to TRBJ2-3; no reliable D call. Germline-derived CDR1 and CDR2 are SGDLS and YYNGEE. Trimming took 0 bases from V and 5 from J, leaving 4 bases between them. CDR3 length equals 12 residues.